One T cell receptor beta chain is described in this entry. Produced via immunoSEQ multiplex PCR; TCRdb's table is partial and in-frame only. There are tens of thousands of clones in the sample; approximately 83% occur only once, and around 45% lies in the top ten. The source of the sample is a study of blood T cell repertoires in COVID-19. Sample: peripheral blood. The receptor was isolated from a woman older than 75 with acute or convalescent COVID-19.

The CDR3 DNA sequence: TGTGCCAGCAGACCGACAGGGTCCTATGGCTACACCTTC. Protein sequence: CASRPTGSYGYTF. V is TRBV28 and J is TRBJ1-2; the match to TRBD1 covers 7 bases. With 6 bases clipped from V and 4 bases from J, the junction kept 5 bases outside the gene matches. CDR1 and CDR2 (germline): MDHEN, SYDVKM. The CDR3 totals 13 residues.